The 8 T cell receptor beta chains below all came from one sample that was sequenced in a study of T cell responses to AZD1222 COVID-19 vaccine. Data came from immunoSEQ multiplex PCR; TCRdb stores just in-frame clones and leaves some out. Of roughly 110,000 clones in the sample, nearly 90% were seen once. The specimen comprised peripheral blood, sampled 28 days after the second AZD1222 dose. Receptor source: an adult who received the AZD1222 COVID-19 vaccine.

This chain joins TRBV6-2 or TRBV6-3 and TRBJ2-5; 10 bases agree with TRBD1. The CDR3 extends over 17 amino acids. After removal of 5 bases from V and 5 bases from J, the junction contained 14 bases not matched to a gene. Germline values: CDR1 MNHEY, CDR2 SVGEGT. The CDR3 spells CASSPLQTGGSLETQYF. CDR3 coding DNA: TGTGCCAGCAGTCCACTCCAGACAGGGGGCTCCCTGGAGACCCAGTACTTC.

The chain recombines TRBV7-2 with TRBJ2-4; possible D gene TRBD2, 6 bases. Germline V gene sequence: CDR1 SGHTA, CDR2 FQGNSA. V was shortened by 5 bases and J by 0 bases, with 20 bases between the two germline ends. The CDR3 covers 18 residues. The CDR3 DNA reads TGTGCCAGCAGCCGCCGGGACTTAGGTGTAACAGCCAAAAACATTCAGTACTTC. Translated, it gives CASSRRDLGVTAKNIQYF.

The chain recombines TRBV11-2 with TRBJ1-4; 8 bases match TRBD1. This CDR3 contains 15 residues. The germline gives CDR1 SGHAT, CDR2 FQNNGV. The V and J ends lost 5 bases and 8 bases, in that order; junction bases with no gene match: 10. CDR3 nucleotides: TGTGCCAGCAGCCAGGGGACAGGCCCCCAAGAAAAACTGTTTTTT. As protein: CASSQGTGPQEKLFF.

This chain links TRBV29-1 with TRBJ2-2, with D maybe TRBD2 (5 bases). The ends were cut back, 0 bases at V and 8 bases at J, with 7 bases in the middle. Germline V gene lookup returns CDR1 SQVTM and CDR2 ANQGSEA. The CDR3 totals 12 residues. CDR3 region: CSVEDRGGELFF. The CDR3 DNA sequence: TGCAGCGTTGAAGATAGAGGGGGGGAGCTGTTTTTT.

In this sample, this clone turned up once. The chain uses TRBV18 and TRBJ1-2; the match to TRBD1 covers 8 bases. Trimming took 4 bases from V and 7 from J; bases not matched to a gene: 11. The CDR3 is made up of 15 amino acids. CDR1 is KGHSH, CDR2 LQKENI, per germline. CDR3 nucleotides: TGTGCCAGCTCACTCAGCTTGGACAGGGACGGTGGCTACACCTTC. It translates to CASSLSLDRDGGYTF.

The rearrangement uses TRBV5-4 and TRBJ1-1; D is undetermined. V was cut by 4 bases and J by 4 bases, with 5 bases left in between. The length of the CDR3 is 11 residues. Germline CDR1 is SGHNT and CDR2 is YYREEE (reference sequence). CDR3 DNA: TGTGCCAGCAGCGGACTCACTGAAGCTTTCTTT. It yields the protein CASSGLTEAFF.

The table lists this clone with a few counts. The chain has TRBV29-1 and TRBJ2-7; 8 nucleotides match TRBD1. The length of the CDR3 is 13 residues. Germline CDR1 reads SQVTM; CDR2 reads ANQGSEA. Trimming at V came to 6 bases and at J to 0 bases, leaving 4 bases not matched to a gene. This chain's CDR3 is CSVTGGPSYEQYF. CDR3 in DNA: TGCAGCGTCACAGGGGGTCCCTCCTACGAGCAGTACTTC.

The CDR3 DNA sequence: TGTGCCAGCACCTTTATCCAGGGAGAAGGTGGCTACACCTTC. It encodes CASTFIQGEGGYTF. The chain has TRBV2 and TRBJ1-2; D is perhaps TRBD1 (5 bases). The V and J ends lost 7 bases and 7 bases respectively, with 19 bases between them. The CDR3 is made up of 14 amino acids. Germline CDR1 and CDR2: SNHLY and FYNNEI.